A single sample gave rise to the 2 T cell receptor beta chains below, sequenced in a study of T cell repertoires in cytomegalovirus infection. TCRdb passed the reads through MiXCR, listing each CDR3 protein once. The repertoire holds some 800,000 distinct CDR3 sequences, with 25% to 35% as singletons. These TCRs are of unknown antigen specificity. The sample here was cultured CD8+ T cells from PBMCs, taken from culture after CMV antigen stimulation. The origin of the receptors is a human donor in good health (CMV status not recorded). Some clones in this sample may be carry-over from other donors' samples.

This clonotype was recorded many times. The chain recombines TRBV7-6 with TRBJ2-3; the D is unclear. V was trimmed by 5 bases and J by 2 bases, leaving 8 bases between them. Germline-derived CDR1 and CDR2 are SGHVS and FNYEAQ. This CDR3 region has 13 residues. CDR3 residues: CASSPSFTDTQYF. In DNA, the CDR3 is TGTGCCAGCAGCCCCTCGTTCACAGATACGCAGTATTTT.

This clonotype was recorded many times. V is TRBV7-4 and J is TRBJ1-6; D uncertain. CDR1 and CDR2 (germline): SGHVT, SQSDAQ. V lost 11 bases and J lost 7, with 12 bases in between. CDR3 length: 12 residues. CDR3 residues: CAPPPTNSPLHF. The CDR3 region has the DNA TGTGCCCCACCCCCTACAAATTCACCCCTCCACTTT. Together with reference TRBV7-4 and TRBJ1-6, the CDR3 gives the full variable domain: GAGVSQSPRYKVAKRGRDVALRCDSISGHVTLYWYRQTLGQGSEVLTYSQSDAQRDKSGRPSGRFSAERPERSVSTLKIQRTEQGDSAVYLCAPPPTNSPLHFGNGTRLTVT.